The sequence of this T cell receptor beta chain was determined in a study of blood T cells in healthy people across ages. Concerning this clonotype itself: A read error may produce the germline difference seen at one junction end.

CDR3 size: 14 residues. Germline V gene lookup returns CDR1 SGHRS and CDR2 YFSETQ. Through a sample-barcoded 5' primer and a J-beta primer mix, a second PCR was run for roughly 6 to 11 cycles. MiXCR was run by TCRdb on the 5' RACE reads, yielding one entry per CDR3 protein. This sample carries hundreds of thousands of distinct CDR3 sequences, about half of them seen once, and the ten largest clones take 18%. Each of the donors had ten milliliters of peripheral blood drawn into EDTA-treated Vacutainer tubes. The source is a man older than 75 in good health. What was sequenced was blood. The chain links TRBV5-1 to TRBJ1-1; D possibly corresponds to TRBD1 (5 bases). The CDR3 DNA follows: TGCGCCGGCAGCCAGAATGCAGGGTACACTGAAGCTTTCTTT. It translates to CAGSQNAGYTEAFF.